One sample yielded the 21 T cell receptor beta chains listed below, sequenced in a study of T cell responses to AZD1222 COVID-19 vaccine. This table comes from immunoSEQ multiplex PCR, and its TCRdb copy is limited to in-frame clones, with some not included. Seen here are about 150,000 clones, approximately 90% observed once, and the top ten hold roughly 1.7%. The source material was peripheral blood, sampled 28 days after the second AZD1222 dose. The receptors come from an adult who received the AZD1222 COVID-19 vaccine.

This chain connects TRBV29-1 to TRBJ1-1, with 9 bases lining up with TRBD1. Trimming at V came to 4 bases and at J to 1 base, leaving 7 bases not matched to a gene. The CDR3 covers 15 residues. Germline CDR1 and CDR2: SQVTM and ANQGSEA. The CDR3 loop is CSVADRGYGNTEAFF. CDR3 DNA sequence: TGCAGCGTTGCCGACAGGGGGTATGGGAACACTGAAGCTTTCTTT.

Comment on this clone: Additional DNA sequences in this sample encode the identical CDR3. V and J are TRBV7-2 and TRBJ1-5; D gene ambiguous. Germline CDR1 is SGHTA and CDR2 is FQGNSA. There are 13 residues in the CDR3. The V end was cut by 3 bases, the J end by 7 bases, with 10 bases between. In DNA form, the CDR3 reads TGTGCCAGCAGCTTGTCTCCTGGGCAGCCCCAGCATTTT. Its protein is CASSLSPGQPQHF.

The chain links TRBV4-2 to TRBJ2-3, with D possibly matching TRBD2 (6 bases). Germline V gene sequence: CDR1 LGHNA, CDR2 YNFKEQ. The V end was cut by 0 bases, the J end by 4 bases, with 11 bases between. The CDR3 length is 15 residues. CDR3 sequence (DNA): TGTGCCAGCAGCCAAGAGGGAGGAGTTCCAGATACGCAGTATTTT. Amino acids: CASSQEGGVPDTQYF.

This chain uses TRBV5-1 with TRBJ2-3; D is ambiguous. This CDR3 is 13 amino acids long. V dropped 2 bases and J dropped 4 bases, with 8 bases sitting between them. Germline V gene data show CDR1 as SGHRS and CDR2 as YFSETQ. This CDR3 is CASSFKVADTQYF. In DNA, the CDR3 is TGCGCCAGCAGCTTTAAAGTAGCAGATACGCAGTATTTT.

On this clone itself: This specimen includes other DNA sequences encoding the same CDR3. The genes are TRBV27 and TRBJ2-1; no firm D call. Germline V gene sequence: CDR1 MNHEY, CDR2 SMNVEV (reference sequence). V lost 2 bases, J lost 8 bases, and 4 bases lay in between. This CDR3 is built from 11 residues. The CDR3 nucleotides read TGTGCCAGCAGTTTACGAGATGAGCAGTTCTTC. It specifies CASSLRDEQFF.

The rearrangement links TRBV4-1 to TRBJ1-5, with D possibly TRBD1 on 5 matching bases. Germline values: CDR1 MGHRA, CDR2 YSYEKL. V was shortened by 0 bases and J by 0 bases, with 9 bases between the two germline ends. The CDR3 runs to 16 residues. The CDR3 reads CASSQDPDNSNQPQHF. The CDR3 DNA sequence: TGCGCCAGCAGCCAAGACCCGGACAATAGCAATCAGCCCCAGCATTTT.

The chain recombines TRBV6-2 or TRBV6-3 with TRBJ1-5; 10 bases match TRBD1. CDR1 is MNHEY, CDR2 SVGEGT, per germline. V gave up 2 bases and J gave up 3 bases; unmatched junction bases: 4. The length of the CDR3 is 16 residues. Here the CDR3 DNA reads TGTGCCAGCAGTTACGTCGGGACAGGGGTCAATCAGCCCCAGCATTTT. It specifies CASSYVGTGVNQPQHF.

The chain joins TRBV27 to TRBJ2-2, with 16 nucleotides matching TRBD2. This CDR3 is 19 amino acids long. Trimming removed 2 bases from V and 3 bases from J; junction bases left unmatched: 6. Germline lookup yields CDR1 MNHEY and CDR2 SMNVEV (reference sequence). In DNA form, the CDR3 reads TGTGCCAGCAGTTTAACGGGGACTAGCGGGAGGGTAGACACCGGGGAGCTGTTTTTT. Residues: CASSLTGTSGRVDTGELFF.

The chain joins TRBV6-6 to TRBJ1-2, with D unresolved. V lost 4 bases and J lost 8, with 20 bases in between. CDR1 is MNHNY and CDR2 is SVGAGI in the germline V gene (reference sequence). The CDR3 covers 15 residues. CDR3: CASSSLRMVVAGYTF. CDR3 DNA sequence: TGTGCCAGCAGTTCCCTTCGGATGGTTGTGGCGGGCTACACCTTC.

The CDR3 bases are TGTGCCAGCAGCGTAGTGGAACTTCACAATGAGCAGTTCTTC. Amino acids: CASSVVELHNEQFF. V usage is TRBV9 and J usage is TRBJ2-1; D not certain. This CDR3 has 14 residues. In germline, CDR1 is SGDLS, CDR2 YYNGEE. V lost 0 bases and J 5 bases, leaving 9 bases between the germline ends. Based on the CDR3 plus reference TRBV9 and TRBJ2-1, the full variable domain is DSGVTQTPKHLITATGQRVTLRCSPRSGDLSVYWYQQSLDQGLQFLIQYYNGEERAKGNILERFSAQQFPDLHSELNLSSLELGDSALYFCASSVVELHNEQFFGPGTRLTVL.

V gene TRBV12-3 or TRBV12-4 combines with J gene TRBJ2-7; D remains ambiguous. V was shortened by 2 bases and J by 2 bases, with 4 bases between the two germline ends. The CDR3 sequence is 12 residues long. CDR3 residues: CASSLSTYEQYF. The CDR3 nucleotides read TGTGCCAGCAGTTTAAGTACCTACGAGCAGTACTTC.

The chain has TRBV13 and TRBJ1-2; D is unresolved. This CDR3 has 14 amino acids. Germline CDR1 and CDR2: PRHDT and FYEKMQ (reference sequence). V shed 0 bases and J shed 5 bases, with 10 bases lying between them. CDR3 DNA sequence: TGTGCCAGCAGCTTAGGCGGAACGCTATATGGCTACACCTTC. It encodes CASSLGGTLYGYTF.

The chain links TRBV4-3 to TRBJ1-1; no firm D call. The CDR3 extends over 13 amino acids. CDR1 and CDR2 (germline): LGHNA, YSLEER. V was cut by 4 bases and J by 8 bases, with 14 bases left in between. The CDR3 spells CASSPENTTEAFF. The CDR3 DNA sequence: TGCGCCAGCAGCCCAGAGAATACCACCGAAGCTTTCTTT.

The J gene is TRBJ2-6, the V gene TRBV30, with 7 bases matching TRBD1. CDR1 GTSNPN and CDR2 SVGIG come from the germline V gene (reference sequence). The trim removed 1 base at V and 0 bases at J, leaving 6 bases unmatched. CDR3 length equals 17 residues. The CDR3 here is CAWSGQGPSSGANVLTF. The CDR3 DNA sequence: TGTGCCTGGAGTGGACAGGGCCCGAGCTCTGGGGCCAACGTCCTGACTTTC.

The DNA of the CDR3 is TGCGCCAGCAGTGACGGGACAGGGAAGTCGGTCCAGTTCTTC. Protein product: CASSDGTGKSVQFF. The V call is TRBV10-2, the J call TRBJ2-1; 9 bases are shared with TRBD1. Per germline, CDR1 WSHSY and CDR2 SAAADI. Trimming at V came to 3 bases and at J to 13 bases, leaving 10 bases not matched to a gene. There are 14 residues in the CDR3.

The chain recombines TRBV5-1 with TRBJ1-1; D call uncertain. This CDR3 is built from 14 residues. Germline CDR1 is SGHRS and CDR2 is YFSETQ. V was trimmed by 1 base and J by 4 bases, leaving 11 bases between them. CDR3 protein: CASSLSSPSTEAFF. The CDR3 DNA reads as TGCGCCAGCAGCTTGAGCAGCCCGAGCACTGAAGCTTTCTTT.

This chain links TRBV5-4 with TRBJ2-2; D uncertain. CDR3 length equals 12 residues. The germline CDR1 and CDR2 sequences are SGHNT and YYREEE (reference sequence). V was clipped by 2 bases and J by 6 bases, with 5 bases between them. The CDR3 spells CASSFISGELFF. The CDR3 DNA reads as TGTGCCAGCAGCTTTATCTCCGGGGAGCTGTTTTTT. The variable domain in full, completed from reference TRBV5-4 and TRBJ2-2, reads ETGVTQSPTHLIKTRGQQVTLRCSSQSGHNTVSWYQQALGQGPQFIFQYYREEENGRGNFPPRFSGLQFPNYSSELNVNALELDDSALYLCASSFISGELFFGEGSRLTVL.

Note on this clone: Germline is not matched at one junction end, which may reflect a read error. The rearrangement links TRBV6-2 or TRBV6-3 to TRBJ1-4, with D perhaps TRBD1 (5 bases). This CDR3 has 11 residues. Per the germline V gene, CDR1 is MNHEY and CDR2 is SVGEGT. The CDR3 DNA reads TGTGCCAGCAGTCAGGGCCAAAGCGAACTTTTT. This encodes CASSQGQSELF.

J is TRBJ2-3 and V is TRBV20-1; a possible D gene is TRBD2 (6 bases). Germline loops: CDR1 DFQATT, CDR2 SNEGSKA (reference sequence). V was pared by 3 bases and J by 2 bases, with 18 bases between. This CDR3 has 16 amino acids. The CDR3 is CSASIPKTRITDTQYF. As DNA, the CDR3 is TGCAGTGCTAGTATTCCCAAGACTAGAATCACAGATACGCAGTATTTT.

CDR3 nucleotide sequence: TGTGCCAGTAGTATTACGGCCACCCGAGATTATAGCAATCAGCCCCAGCATTTT. This encodes CASSITATRDYSNQPQHF. The V gene is TRBV19, the J gene TRBJ1-5; unclear D gene. V dropped 3 bases and J dropped 0 bases, with 18 bases sitting between them. The CDR3 totals 18 residues. Germline values: CDR1 LNHDA, CDR2 SQIVND (reference sequence).

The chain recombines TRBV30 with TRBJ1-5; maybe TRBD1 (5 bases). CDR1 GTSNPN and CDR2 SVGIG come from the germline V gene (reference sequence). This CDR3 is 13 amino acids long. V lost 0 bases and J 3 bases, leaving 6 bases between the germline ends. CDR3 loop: CAWSVDNNQPQHF. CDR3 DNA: TGTGCCTGGAGTGTGGACAACAATCAGCCCCAGCATTTT.